Below, 29 T cell receptor beta chains from the same sample are listed, as sequenced in a study of blood T cell repertoires in COVID-19 (dated by TCRdb to between 2020 and 2021). The library was made by the immunoSEQ multiplex PCR assay. The source is immuneACCESS, and TCRdb retained only in-frame sequences with V and J called. Part of the clones is not carried over; for the studies checked, unresolved V genes explain less than half of this, and the remainder is unexplained. The sample table shows 110,000 to 150,000 clones, and 86% are seen once. The ten largest clones capture around 4.5% of the sample. Sequencing was done on a sample of PBMCs or T cells enriched from blood (not recorded which). The receptors derive from a man over 45 who had recovered from COVID-19.

DNA for the CDR3: TGTGCCAGCGGCATTGGGACAGGGGTCTACAATGAGCAGTTCTTC. This gives the protein CASGIGTGVYNEQFF. The rearrangement links TRBV28 to TRBJ2-1; 10 nucleotides line up with TRBD1. Germline V gene sequence: CDR1 MDHEN, CDR2 SYDVKM. The CDR3 has 15 residues. V shed 8 bases, J shed 3 bases, and the junction held 7 bases outside the gene matches.

This clone was seen a single time. This chain connects TRBV28 to TRBJ2-7, with D unresolved. This CDR3 comprises 11 residues. Trimming stripped 5 bases from V and 3 bases from J, with 5 bases between. Germline loops: CDR1 MDHEN, CDR2 SYDVKM. CDR3 sequence: CASSTIYEQYF. CDR3 in DNA: TGTGCCAGCAGTACAATCTACGAGCAGTACTTC.

The genes are TRBV13 and TRBJ1-4, with 7 bases identical to TRBD1. V lost 5 bases, J lost 8 bases, and 8 bases stayed unmatched. The CDR3 loop spans 14 amino acids. The germline V gene has CDR1 PRHDT and CDR2 FYEKMQ (reference sequence). The CDR3 spells CASSPLGQQEKLFF. As DNA, the CDR3 is TGTGCCAGCAGCCCCCTGGGACAGCAGGAAAAACTGTTTTTT.

V gene TRBV7-2 combines with J gene TRBJ2-7; D uncertain. The CDR3 has 14 amino acids. Trimming shortened V by 1 base and J by 4 bases, and 11 bases separated the two germline ends. Germline values: CDR1 SGHTA, CDR2 FQGNSA. Here the CDR3 DNA reads TGTGCCAGCAGCTTAGGTCGGTATATATACGAGCAGTACGTC. It yields the protein CASSLGRYIYEQYV.

For the CDR3, the DNA is TGTGCCAGCAGCTCACAGGAGAACACTGAAGCTTTCTTT. This codes for CASSSQENTEAFF. This chain uses TRBV7-9 with TRBJ1-1; perhaps TRBD1 as D (5 bases). Germline CDR1 reads SEHNR; CDR2 reads FQNEAQ (reference sequence). The CDR3 is 13 amino acids. Deletions cut 4 bases from V and 1 base from J, with 7 bases between.

The J gene is TRBJ2-7, the V gene TRBV5-1, with 8 nucleotides matching TRBD2. The V segment lost 0 bases and the J segment 3 bases; nucleotides outside the gene matches: 2. Germline-derived CDR1 and CDR2 are SGHRS and YFSETQ. The CDR3 runs to 14 residues. CDR3 sequence reads: CASSLELAVYEQYF. The CDR3 DNA follows: TGCGCCAGCAGCTTGGAACTAGCGGTCTACGAGCAGTACTTC.

The gene calls are TRBV14 and TRBJ2-4; TRBD2 might be the D (6 bases). V shed 3 bases and J shed 1 base, with 16 bases lying between them. Germline V gene lookup returns CDR1 SGHDN and CDR2 FVKESK. CDR3 length: 17 amino acids. The DNA for the CDR3 is TGTGCCAGCAGCCAGAGGCGGGGAACGTCGGCCAAAAACATTCAGTACTTC. Amino acid sequence: CASSQRRGTSAKNIQYF.

V is TRBV28 and J is TRBJ1-2; 7 bases are a match to TRBD1. This CDR3 spans 13 amino acids. CDR1 and CDR2 from the germline V gene are MDHEN and SYDVKM. With 6 bases clipped from V and 3 bases from J, the junction kept 4 bases outside the gene matches. This CDR3 is CASRGGQYYGYTF. The CDR3, as DNA: TGTGCCAGCAGGGGGGGACAGTACTATGGCTACACCTTC.

Here the CDR3 DNA reads TGTGCCAGCTCACCCGGGACAGGGGGACTTGGCACTGAAGCTTTCTTT. Translation gives CASSPGTGGLGTEAFF. The J gene is TRBJ1-1, the V gene TRBV18; 11 bases are a match to TRBD1. Losses at the gene ends were 3 bases for V and 4 bases for J; bases not matched to a gene: 7. The CDR3 length is 16 residues. The V gene's germline CDR1 is KGHSH and CDR2 LQKENI.

The chain carries TRBV7-9 and TRBJ1-2, with 8 bases fitting TRBD1. V shed 6 bases and J 2 bases; nucleotides not matched to a gene: 8. This CDR3 has 15 residues. Germline V gene lookup returns CDR1 SEHNR and CDR2 FQNEAQ (reference sequence). CDR3 coding DNA: TGTGCCAGCAGTTATCAGGGGGCCGTGAACTATGGCTACACCTTC. Translating it yields CASSYQGAVNYGYTF.

V is TRBV7-9 and J is TRBJ1-1; the D gene is possibly TRBD1 (5 bases). This CDR3 spans 12 amino acids. Per germline, CDR1 SEHNR and CDR2 FQNEAQ (reference sequence). V was shortened by 5 bases and J by 7 bases, with 11 bases between the two germline ends. CDR3 loop: CASSKQGIEAFF. In DNA form, the CDR3 reads TGTGCCAGCAGCAAGCAGGGTATTGAAGCTTTCTTT. Complete variable domain (other parts from reference TRBV7-9 and TRBJ1-1): DTGVSQNPRHKITKRGQNVTFRCDPISEHNRLYWYRQTLGQGPEFLTYFQNEAQLEKSRLLSDRFSAERPKGSFSTLEIQRTEQGDSAMYLCASSKQGIEAFFGQGTRLTVV.

V gene TRBV19 combines with J gene TRBJ2-3; D is perhaps TRBD1 (5 bases). The length of the CDR3 is 13 residues. V shed 1 base and J shed 8 bases, with 10 bases lying between them. Per the germline V gene, CDR1 is LNHDA and CDR2 is SQIVND (reference sequence). Here the CDR3 reads CASSIVTGITQYF. CDR3 DNA sequence: TGTGCCAGTAGTATAGTCACAGGTATTACGCAGTATTTT.

This clone has more than one count but fewer than ten. The V call is TRBV27, the J call TRBJ2-3; possible D gene TRBD2, 6 bases. V lost 1 base and J lost 5, with 25 bases in between. Looked up from germline, CDR1 is MNHEY and CDR2 is SMNVEV (reference sequence). The CDR3 covers 19 residues. CDR3 in amino acids: CASSLFGPLADGGLDTQYF. The CDR3, as DNA: TGTGCCAGCAGTTTATTCGGGCCTTTAGCCGACGGGGGATTAGATACGCAGTATTTT.

The J gene is TRBJ1-2, the V gene TRBV28; 11 nucleotides agree with TRBD1. The CDR3 extends over 18 amino acids. V lost 2 bases, J lost 3 bases, and 11 bases stayed unmatched. Looked up from germline, CDR1 is MDHEN and CDR2 is SYDVKM. The CDR3 bases are TGTGCCAGCAGTTTACCGGGACAGGGGGAGGGAGTGGACTATGGCTACACCTTC. It is translated as CASSLPGQGEGVDYGYTF.

The chain combines TRBV10-3 with TRBJ2-7; possible D gene TRBD2, 5 bases. In germline, CDR1 is ENHRY, CDR2 SYGVKD. Between the trimmed V and J ends, which lost 6 bases and 3 bases, there was a span of 15 bases. The CDR3 covers 14 residues. CDR3: CAISPGVPFYEQYV. The CDR3 coding sequence is TGTGCCATCAGCCCCGGGGTCCCTTTCTACGAGCAGTACGTC.

This clone was seen ten or more times. J is TRBJ2-3 and V is TRBV14; 9 positions match TRBD2. Per the germline V gene, CDR1 is SGHDN and CDR2 is FVKESK. V trimming: 0 bases; J trimming: 4 bases; junction bases outside the gene matches: 5. The CDR3 covers 16 residues. Here the CDR3 reads CASSQEEGGGADTQYF. The CDR3 nucleotides are TGTGCCAGCAGCCAAGAGGAGGGCGGGGGGGCAGATACGCAGTATTTT. The full variable domain, completed using reference TRBV14 and TRBJ2-3, is EAGVTQFPSHSVIEKGQTVTLRCDPISGHDNLYWYRRVMGKEIKFLLHFVKESKQDESGMPNNRFLAERTGGTYSTLKVQPAELEDSGVYFCASSQEEGGGADTQYFGPGTRLTVL.

This sequence joins TRBV5-4 and TRBJ1-1; the D gene is possibly TRBD1 (6 bases). The CDR3 sequence is 16 residues long. The ends were cut back, 0 bases at V and 0 bases at J, with 12 bases in the middle. Germline V gives CDR1 SGHNT, CDR2 YYREEE (reference sequence). CDR3 bases: TGTGCCAGCAGCTTGGCCGGGGGGCAGATGAACACTGAAGCTTTCTTT. It yields the protein CASSLAGGQMNTEAFF.

V gene TRBV5-4 combines with J gene TRBJ2-7; 11 bases map to TRBD2. The J segment lost 2 bases and the V segment lost 4 bases, leaving 14 bases of the junction unmatched. Per germline, CDR1 SGHNT and CDR2 YYREEE (reference sequence). The CDR3 is 18 residues long. The CDR3 reads CASSAPLGTSGLTYEQYF. The CDR3 DNA reads TGTGCCAGCAGCGCTCCCCTGGGGACTAGCGGACTTACCTACGAGCAGTACTTC.

V is TRBV5-1 and J is TRBJ1-4; a possible D gene is TRBD1 (6 bases). Germline CDR1 reads SGHRS; CDR2 reads YFSETQ. The CDR3 sequence is 15 residues long. V shed 4 bases and J shed 0 bases, with 10 bases lying between them. The CDR3 is CASSPRQATNEKLFF. Written as DNA, the CDR3 is TGCGCCAGCAGCCCCCGACAGGCAACTAATGAAAAACTGTTTTTT.

V gene TRBV2 combines with J gene TRBJ1-2; D is uncertain. Germline CDR1 reads SNHLY; CDR2 reads FYNNEI. The CDR3 is 11 residues long. V dropped 6 bases and J dropped 7 bases, with 9 bases sitting between them. This CDR3 is CASSREVGYTF. CDR3 nucleotides: TGTGCCAGCAGCCGGGAGGTTGGCTACACCTTC. Filled out from reference TRBV2 and TRBJ1-2, the complete variable domain reads EPEVTQTPSHQVTQMGQEVILRCVPISNHLYFYWYRQILGQKVEFLVSFYNNEISEKSEIFDDQFSVERPDGSNFTLKIRSTKLEDSAMYFCASSREVGYTFGSGTRLTVV.

The rearrangement links TRBV28 to TRBJ1-2; D is perhaps TRBD1 (5 bases). The V gene's germline CDR1 is MDHEN and CDR2 SYDVKM. V was cut by 5 bases and J by 4 bases, with 11 bases left in between. The CDR3 loop spans 13 amino acids. Here the CDR3 DNA reads TGTGCCAGCAGTAAGACAGCTGCCTATGGCTACACCTTC. It translates to CASSKTAAYGYTF.

The chain is built from TRBV6-6 and TRBJ2-3; D possibly corresponds to TRBD2 (6 bases). Germline V lookup: CDR1 MNHNY, CDR2 SVGAGI (reference sequence). This CDR3 is built from 16 residues. The ends were cut back, 8 bases at V and 8 bases at J, with 26 bases in the middle. The CDR3 sequence is CASQDPARKGLLTQYF. For the CDR3, the DNA is TGTGCCAGCCAAGACCCCGCCCGAAAGGGACTCCTTACGCAGTATTTT.

The chain has TRBV5-1 and TRBJ2-3, with D maybe TRBD2 (6 bases). Germline V gene data show CDR1 as SGHRS and CDR2 as YFSETQ. V shed 5 bases and J shed 0 bases, with 13 bases lying between them. CDR3 length equals 15 residues. CDR3 in amino acids: CASSSGRGSTDTQYF. The CDR3 DNA sequence: TGCGCCAGCAGTTCTGGGCGGGGTAGCACAGATACGCAGTATTTT.

This chain joins TRBV28 and TRBJ1-5, with TRBD1 as a possible D gene (6 bases). The V and J ends lost 6 bases and 4 bases respectively, with 10 bases between them. CDR1 is MDHEN, CDR2 SYDVKM, per germline. This CDR3 spans 13 amino acids. CDR3 sequence (DNA): TGTGCCAGCAGGGTGAGGGGGAATCAGCCCCAGCATTTT. Encoded protein: CASRVRGNQPQHF.

The chain couples TRBV9 to TRBJ1-6, with D perhaps matching TRBD1 (5 bases). V shed 0 bases and J shed 7 bases, with 8 bases lying between them. The germline V gene encodes CDR1 SGDLS and CDR2 YYNGEE. The CDR3 is 14 amino acids. The CDR3 region is CASSVGRANSPLHF. The CDR3 bases are TGTGCCAGCAGCGTAGGCAGGGCCAATTCACCCCTCCACTTT.

This clone was recorded a few times. This sequence joins TRBV18 and TRBJ1-3; D is unclear. Per the germline V gene, CDR1 is KGHSH and CDR2 is LQKENI. This CDR3 has 15 residues. Trimming stripped 2 bases from V and 5 bases from J, with 13 bases between. CDR3 DNA: TGTGCCAGCTCACCAGAGGGTGGGAGCAGAAACACCATATATTTT. Translating it yields CASSPEGGSRNTIYF.

This clone was observed once. V usage is TRBV11-2 and J usage is TRBJ2-7; D not certain. Germline V gene sequence: CDR1 SGHAT, CDR2 FQNNGV. The CDR3 has 13 amino acids. V dropped 2 bases and J dropped 5 bases, with 10 bases sitting between them. The CDR3 region has the DNA TGTGCCAGCAGCTTATGGCGGAGAAACGAGCAGTACGTC. Translation: CASSLWRRNEQYV.

V and J are TRBV7-9 and TRBJ2-2; TRBD2 agrees at 7 bases. V was clipped by 7 bases and J by 3 bases; unmatched bases: 11. The CDR3 loop spans 16 amino acids. CDR1 is SEHNR, CDR2 FQNEAQ, per germline (reference sequence). CDR3 region: CASTPGGGNDTGELFF. The CDR3 coding sequence is TGTGCCAGCACCCCGGGGGGAGGGAATGACACCGGGGAGCTGTTTTTT.

This rearrangement joins TRBV14 to TRBJ1-1; no clear D gene. The CDR3 is 13 residues long. The germline V and J ends were trimmed by 5 bases and 2 bases, with 9 bases remaining between them. Germline V lookup: CDR1 SGHDN, CDR2 FVKESK. CDR3 bases: TGTGCCAGCAGCGAAGTAGATAACACTGAAGCTTTCTTT. Encoded protein: CASSEVDNTEAFF.